The clone carrying this TCR beta chain was detected only once. The antigen is unknown. The V end was cut by 8 bases, the J end by 4 bases, with 17 bases between. This CDR3 contains 15 residues. In germline, CDR1 is MNHNS, CDR2 SASEGT. These data come from a study of shared clonotypes between healthy human individuals. Study-wide results and caveats: Blood alone was sampled, and tissue repertoires likely differ. Across a handful of donors, naive CD4 shared around 5%, naive CD8 more than 3%, memory CD4 roughly 2.4%, memory CD8 0.4% to 0.5%.

Generated by immunoSEQ multiplex PCR, the TCRdb table keeps only in-frame clones and is missing some. The sample includes about 2.3 million clones, 85% to 95% of them seen just once. Material for sequencing was naive CD4+ T cells from PBMCs. Noted subset: CD45RA+ positively selected. The chain combines TRBV6-1 with TRBJ1-4; the D is unclear. The clonotype comes from a man aged 18 to 29 in good health. Some clones in this sample may be carry-over from other donors' samples. CDR3 amino acids: CASDIRVGLNEKLFF. The CDR3 DNA sequence: TGTGCCAGCGACATAAGGGTGGGCCTTAATGAAAAACTGTTTTTT.